These 12 T cell receptor beta chains were sequenced from one sample in a study of blood T cell repertoires in COVID-19. Assay: immunoSEQ multiplex PCR; the TCRdb copy retains only in-frame clones and omits some. Of about 140,000 clones listed, over 65% were seen once; the top ten hold 6%. Sequenced material: PBMCs or T cells enriched from blood (not recorded which). The receptors derive from a woman in her forties or fifties who had recovered from COVID-19.

The chain recombines TRBV27 with TRBJ1-3; tentatively, D is TRBD1 (6 bases). The CDR3 loop spans 13 amino acids. The germline CDR1 and CDR2 sequences are MNHEY and SMNVEV (reference sequence). V was pared by 5 bases and J by 8 bases, with 13 bases between. The chain's CDR3 is CASSADSQDTIYF. The CDR3 DNA reads as TGTGCCAGCAGTGCGGACAGCCAAGACACCATATATTTT.

The rearrangement uses TRBV28 and TRBJ1-2, with 8 bases that match TRBD1. Trimming at V came to 4 bases and at J to 4 bases, leaving 8 bases not matched to a gene. This CDR3 region has 15 residues. The germline gives CDR1 MDHEN, CDR2 SYDVKM. Here the CDR3 DNA reads TGTGCCAGCAGTTCCCCGGGACAGGCCCTCTATGGCTACACCTTC. It specifies CASSSPGQALYGYTF.

The chain recombines TRBV6-1 with TRBJ1-5; 9 nucleotides align to TRBD1. The germline V gene encodes CDR1 MNHNS and CDR2 SASEGT. V shed 3 bases, J shed 0 bases, and the junction held 9 bases outside the gene matches. The CDR3 has 18 residues. This CDR3 reads CASSDGYRGLISNQPQHF. The CDR3 DNA reads as TGTGCCAGCAGTGATGGTTACAGGGGGCTCATTAGCAATCAGCCCCAGCATTTT.

This clone was seen only a few times. CDR3 sequence (DNA): TGCGCCAGCAGCTTGAATGCCCAAGAGGTATATGGCTACACCTTC. Encoded protein: CASSLNAQEVYGYTF. The chain combines TRBV5-1 with TRBJ1-2; no firm D call. Trimming left V 1 base short and J 5 bases short, with 15 bases between. Germline V gene sequence: CDR1 SGHRS, CDR2 YFSETQ. The length of the CDR3 is 15 residues.

The count of this clone is one. CDR3 coding DNA: TGTGCCAGCAGCGATACAGGGGATAACGAAAAACTGTTTTTT. Its protein is CASSDTGDNEKLFF. The rearrangement links TRBV6-5 to TRBJ1-4, with 7 nucleotides matching TRBD1. The CDR3 is 14 amino acids. Germline V gene data show CDR1 as MNHEY and CDR2 as SVGAGI. The V and J ends lost 6 bases and 8 bases, in that order; junction bases with no gene match: 9.

CDR3 in DNA: TGCGCCAGCGCCCCCGGGACAGGGGGTGAAAAACTGTTTTTT. Its protein product is CASAPGTGGEKLFF. The rearrangement joins TRBV5-1 to TRBJ1-4, with TRBD1 matching over 11 bases. With 7 bases clipped from V and 7 bases from J, the junction kept 6 bases outside the gene matches. The germline gives CDR1 SGHRS, CDR2 YFSETQ. The CDR3 consists of 14 residues.

The gene calls are TRBV14 and TRBJ2-7, with D possibly being TRBD2 (6 bases). This CDR3 contains 12 residues. Germline-derived CDR1 and CDR2 are SGHDN and FVKESK. V was pared by 8 bases and J by 2 bases, with 10 bases between. The CDR3 DNA sequence: TGTGCCAGCCGGGACTTCACCTACGAGCAGTACTTC. It encodes CASRDFTYEQYF. The variable domain in full, completed from reference TRBV14 and TRBJ2-7, reads EAGVTQFPSHSVIEKGQTVTLRCDPISGHDNLYWYRRVMGKEIKFLLHFVKESKQDESGMPNNRFLAERTGGTYSTLKVQPAELEDSGVYFCASRDFTYEQYFGPGTRLTVT.

The chain employs TRBV12-3 or TRBV12-4 and TRBJ1-2; D not certain. Deletions cut 1 base from V and 4 bases from J, with 7 bases between. The CDR3 contains 13 residues. The CDR3 here is CASSLVTGYGYTF. Here the CDR3 DNA reads TGTGCCAGCAGTTTAGTTACCGGCTATGGCTACACCTTC.

The rearrangement joins TRBV5-6 to TRBJ2-1, with D possibly being TRBD1 (7 bases). The V end was cut by 3 bases, the J end by 0 bases, with 13 bases between. Germline-derived CDR1 and CDR2 are SGHDT and YYEEEE. This CDR3 region has 16 residues. CDR3 region: CASSSPGGSSYNEQFF. The DNA for the CDR3 is TGTGCCAGCAGCTCGCCAGGGGGGAGCTCCTACAATGAGCAGTTCTTC.

V usage is TRBV7-9 and J usage is TRBJ1-2, with D possibly matching TRBD1 (6 bases). Germline V gene data show CDR1 as SEHNR and CDR2 as FQNEAQ (reference sequence). This CDR3 has 13 amino acids. Trimming removed 5 bases from V and 7 bases from J, with 14 bases in between. The CDR3 DNA follows: TGTGCCAGCAGCCCCGACAGGACGGGTGGCTACACCTTC. This sequence encodes CASSPDRTGGYTF.

The chain joins TRBV2 to TRBJ1-1, with D possibly being TRBD1 (6 bases). The CDR3 length is 13 residues. V lost 7 bases, J lost 11 bases, and 20 bases lay in between. In germline, CDR1 is SNHLY, CDR2 FYNNEI. The CDR3 here is CASKRNSDSYAFF. The CDR3 coding sequence is TGTGCCAGCAAAAGAAATTCGGACAGCTATGCTTTCTTT.

This clone was counted between two and nine times. The V gene is TRBV30, the J gene TRBJ1-4, with D possibly TRBD1 on 6 matching bases. V dropped 2 bases and J dropped 3 bases, with 13 bases sitting between them. The CDR3 has 15 amino acids. Germline V gene lookup returns CDR1 GTSNPN and CDR2 SVGIG (reference sequence). The CDR3 is CAWSIPGASNEKLFF. The CDR3 DNA reads as TGTGCCTGGAGTATCCCAGGGGCCTCTAATGAAAAACTGTTTTTT.